Given below is one T cell receptor beta chain in context. Its recognized antigen is unknown. Qualities for individual bases were not recorded, and no much larger clone is one base off. Receptor libraries were prepared by the immunoSEQ multiplex PCR assay. TCRdb carries this immuneACCESS record with in-frame sequences only. Its versions omit some clonotypes, under half of them owing to an unresolved V gene in the studies checked, with the rest unexplained. This sample has 64,000 or so clones in its table, and around 92% of those were observed once. About 2.5% of the sample is held by the ten biggest clonotypes. This record belongs to a study of T cell changes during pregnancy in multiple sclerosis (dated by TCRdb to the late 2010s). Regarding the research as a whole: Changes in the T cell repertoire over the course of pregnancy were examined in this study in women with multiple sclerosis.

CDR1 and CDR2 are drawn from the germline V gene (reference sequence): PRHDT, FYEKMQ. Deletion took 4 bases off V and 4 bases off J, with a span of 10 bases between the germline ends. From its cysteine to its phenylalanine, the CDR3 spans 13 amino acids. Left in the record is the CDR3 DNA by itself, 39 bases read in frame from the first base. The chain is encoded by TRBV13 joined to TRBJ2-5; D gene: possibly TRBD1, on 6 matching bases. This TCR came from a female donor with multiple sclerosis, enrolled in a pregnancy study. The sample in question was peripheral blood, obtained in the first trimester of pregnancy. The CDR3 is CASSSRGGETQYF. DNA sequence: TGTGCCAGCAGCTCGAGAGGGGGAGAGACCCAGTACTTC. Full variable domain (CDR3 extended with the reference TRBV13 and TRBJ2-5 proteins): AAGVIQSPRHLIKEKRETATLKCYPIPRHDTVYWYQQGPGQDPQFLISFYEKMQSDKGSIPDRFSAQQFSDYHSELNMSSLELGDSALYFCASSSRGGETQYFGPGTRLLVL.